The TCR beta chain under discussion was sequenced for a study of blood T cell repertoires in COVID-19. The protocol was immunoSEQ multiplex PCR, while the TCRdb copy is restricted to in-frame clones and leaves out a portion. Of 210,000 or so clones in the sample, around 80% are singletons; the top ten hold roughly 1.2%. CDR3 length equals 14 residues. The ends were cut back, 2 bases at V and 8 bases at J, with 16 bases in the middle. CDR1 SGHDT and CDR2 YYEEEE come from the germline V gene. V gene TRBV5-6 combines with J gene TRBJ1-2; D is unresolved. Material for sequencing was peripheral blood. The sequence was collected from a woman aged 25 to 45 with COVID-19, enrolled during active disease. This CDR3 is CASSFPGRIDGYTF. The CDR3 nucleotides read TGTGCCAGCAGCTTTCCTGGGAGAATAGACGGCTACACCTTC.